This record concerns one T cell receptor beta chain sequence. What it recognizes is unknown. Primers included in the PCR were 60 Vbeta and 13 Jbeta primers. Assay used: immunoSEQ multiplex PCR; TCRdb lists only in-frame clones, some missing. The table lists around 130,000 clones, roughly 80% of them singletons, with roughly 1.2% in the top ten. The sample originates from a study of cytomegalovirus exposure and HLA in healthy donors. The CDR3 sequence is 15 residues long. With V trimmed by 6 bases and J by 0 bases, 7 bases remained unmatched. Germline lookup yields CDR1 MNHEY and CDR2 SMNVEV (reference sequence). Broader study findings: Among TCR beta chains of equal frequency, HLA-associated ones were more clonally expanded in a later analysis. The authors considered a cluster of highly shared sequence variants likely to be a sequencing artifact. CMV serostatus was the only immune exposure information that was available.

V and J are TRBV27 and TRBJ2-7; 8 nucleotides line up with TRBD1. The sequenced material came from PBMCs. The receptor comes from a girl aged 2-15 years in good health and CMV-seronegative. In DNA, the CDR3 is TGTGCCAGCAGCTCCGGGACAGGACCCTCCTACGAGCAGTACTTC. It translates to CASSSGTGPSYEQYF.